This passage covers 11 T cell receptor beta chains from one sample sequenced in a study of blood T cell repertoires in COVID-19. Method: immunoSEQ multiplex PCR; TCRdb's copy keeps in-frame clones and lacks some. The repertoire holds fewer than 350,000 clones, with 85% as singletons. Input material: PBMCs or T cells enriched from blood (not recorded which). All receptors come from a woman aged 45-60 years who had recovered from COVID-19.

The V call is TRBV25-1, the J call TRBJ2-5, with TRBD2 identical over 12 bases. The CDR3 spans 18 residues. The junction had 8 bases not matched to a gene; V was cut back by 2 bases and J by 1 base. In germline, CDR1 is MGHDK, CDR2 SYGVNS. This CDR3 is CASSELLAGGAPQETQYF. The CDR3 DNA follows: TGTGCCAGCAGTGAACTACTAGCGGGAGGAGCACCCCAAGAGACCCAGTACTTC.

The CDR3 protein is CASRALGEYGYTF. CDR3 DNA sequence: TGTGCCAGCCGGGCCCTCGGGGAATATGGCTACACCTTC. V gene TRBV6-5 combines with J gene TRBJ1-2; D remains ambiguous. Germline V CDR1 and CDR2: MNHEY, SVGAGI. V lost 8 bases and J lost 5, with 15 bases in between. CDR3 length: 13 residues.

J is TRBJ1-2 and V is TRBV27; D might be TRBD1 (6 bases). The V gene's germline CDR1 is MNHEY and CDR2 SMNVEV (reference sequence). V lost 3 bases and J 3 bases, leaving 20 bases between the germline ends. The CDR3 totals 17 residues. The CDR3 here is CASSFGAGARWDYGYTF. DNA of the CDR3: TGTGCCAGCAGTTTCGGGGCAGGGGCTCGGTGGGACTATGGCTACACCTTC.

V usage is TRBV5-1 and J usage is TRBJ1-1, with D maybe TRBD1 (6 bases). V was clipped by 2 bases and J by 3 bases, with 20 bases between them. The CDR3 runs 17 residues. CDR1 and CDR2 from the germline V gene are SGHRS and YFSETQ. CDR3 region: CASSLSAGAGLYTEAFF. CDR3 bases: TGCGCCAGCAGCTTAAGCGCAGGGGCAGGACTGTACACTGAAGCTTTCTTT.

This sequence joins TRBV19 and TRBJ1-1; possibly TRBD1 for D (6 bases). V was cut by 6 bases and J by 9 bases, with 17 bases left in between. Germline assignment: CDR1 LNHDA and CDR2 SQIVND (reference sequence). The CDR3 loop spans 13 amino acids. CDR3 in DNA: TGTGCCAGTAGCCTACAACAGGGAAAGCAAGCTTTCTTT. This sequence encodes CASSLQQGKQAFF.

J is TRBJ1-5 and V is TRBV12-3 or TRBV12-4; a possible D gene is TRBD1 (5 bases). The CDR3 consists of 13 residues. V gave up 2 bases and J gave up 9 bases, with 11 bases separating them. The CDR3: CASSLSGERPQHF. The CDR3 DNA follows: TGTGCCAGCAGTTTATCGGGGGAGCGGCCCCAGCATTTT.

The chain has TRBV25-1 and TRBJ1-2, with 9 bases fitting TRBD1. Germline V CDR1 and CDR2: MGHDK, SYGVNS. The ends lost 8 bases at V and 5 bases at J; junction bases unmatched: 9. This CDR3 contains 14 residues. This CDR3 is CASGWTGEPYGYTF. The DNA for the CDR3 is TGTGCCAGCGGATGGACAGGGGAACCTTATGGCTACACCTTC.

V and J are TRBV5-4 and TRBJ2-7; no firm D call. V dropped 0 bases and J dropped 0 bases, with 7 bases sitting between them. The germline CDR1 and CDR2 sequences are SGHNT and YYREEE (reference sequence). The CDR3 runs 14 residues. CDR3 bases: TGTGCCAGCAGCTTGGGACTGAGCTCCTACGAGCAGTACTTC. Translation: CASSLGLSSYEQYF.

The CDR3 region has the DNA TGTGCCAGCAGTTTAACGCTGGGGGAGGATGAAAAACTGTTTTTT. Residues: CASSLTLGEDEKLFF. This sequence joins TRBV27 and TRBJ1-4; a weak D match, TRBD1 (5 bases). The germline V gene encodes CDR1 MNHEY and CDR2 SMNVEV (reference sequence). With 2 bases removed from V and 6 bases from J, the gap between germline ends came to 13 bases. This CDR3 is built from 15 residues.

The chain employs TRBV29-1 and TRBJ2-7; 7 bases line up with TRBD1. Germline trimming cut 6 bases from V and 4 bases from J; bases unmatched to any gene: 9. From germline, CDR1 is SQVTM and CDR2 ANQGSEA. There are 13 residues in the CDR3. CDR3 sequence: CSVVGTDSYEQYF. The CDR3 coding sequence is TGCAGCGTGGTCGGGACAGACTCATACGAGCAGTACTTC.

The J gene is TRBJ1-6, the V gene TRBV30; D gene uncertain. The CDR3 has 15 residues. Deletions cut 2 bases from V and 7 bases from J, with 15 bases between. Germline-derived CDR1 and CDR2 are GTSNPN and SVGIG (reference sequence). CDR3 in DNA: TGTGCCTGGAGTCCCCCGAGACTTAGGAATTCACCCCTCCACTTT. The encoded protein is CAWSPPRLRNSPLHF.